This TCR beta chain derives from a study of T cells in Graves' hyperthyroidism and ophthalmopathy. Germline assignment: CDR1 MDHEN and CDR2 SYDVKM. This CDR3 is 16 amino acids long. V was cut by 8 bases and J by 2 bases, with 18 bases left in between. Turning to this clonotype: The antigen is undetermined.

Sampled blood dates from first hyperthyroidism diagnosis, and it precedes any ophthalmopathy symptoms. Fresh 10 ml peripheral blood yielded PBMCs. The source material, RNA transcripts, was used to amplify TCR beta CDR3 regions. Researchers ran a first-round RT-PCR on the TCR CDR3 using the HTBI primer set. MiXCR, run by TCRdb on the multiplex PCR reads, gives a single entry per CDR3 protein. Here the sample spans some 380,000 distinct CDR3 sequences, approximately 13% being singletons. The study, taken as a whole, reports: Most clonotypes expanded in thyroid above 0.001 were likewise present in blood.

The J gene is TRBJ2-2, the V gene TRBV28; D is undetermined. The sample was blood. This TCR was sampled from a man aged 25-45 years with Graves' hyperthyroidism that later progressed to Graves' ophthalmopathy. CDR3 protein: CASQSPGWSNTGELFF. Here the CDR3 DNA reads TGTGCCAGCCAAAGCCCTGGTTGGAGCAACACCGGGGAGCTGTTTTTT.